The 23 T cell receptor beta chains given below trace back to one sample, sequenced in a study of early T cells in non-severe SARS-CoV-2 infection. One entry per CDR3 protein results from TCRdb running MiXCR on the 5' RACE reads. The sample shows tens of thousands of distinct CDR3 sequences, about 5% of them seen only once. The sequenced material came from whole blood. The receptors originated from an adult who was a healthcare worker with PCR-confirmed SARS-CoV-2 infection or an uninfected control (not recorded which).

For the CDR3, the DNA is TGTGCCAGCAGTCATAGCGGGAATTACAATGAGCAGTTCTTC. This sequence encodes CASSHSGNYNEQFF. The rearrangement links TRBV25-1 to TRBJ2-1; 8 bases agree with TRBD2. V was clipped by 5 bases and J by 4 bases; unmatched bases: 4. Germline lookup yields CDR1 MGHDK and CDR2 SYGVNS. The CDR3 spans 14 residues.

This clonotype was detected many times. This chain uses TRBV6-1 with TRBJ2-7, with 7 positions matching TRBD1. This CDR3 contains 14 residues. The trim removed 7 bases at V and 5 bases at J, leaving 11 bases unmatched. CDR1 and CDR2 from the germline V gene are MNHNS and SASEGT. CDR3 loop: CASNSHRGSDEQYF. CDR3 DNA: TGTGCCAGCAATTCCCACAGGGGAAGCGACGAGCAGTACTTC.

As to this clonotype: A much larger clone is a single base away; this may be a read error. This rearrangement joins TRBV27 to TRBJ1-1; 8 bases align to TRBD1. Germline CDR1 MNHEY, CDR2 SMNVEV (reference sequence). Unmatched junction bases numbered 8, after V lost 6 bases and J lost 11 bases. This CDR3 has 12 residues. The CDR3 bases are TGTGCCAGCAGCAAGGACAGGGTAAATGCTTTCTTT. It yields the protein CASSKDRVNAFF.

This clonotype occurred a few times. CDR3 DNA sequence: TGTGCCAGTAGTATAGATCAGCCGGGACTGAGCGAGCAGTACTTC. This translates into CASSIDQPGLSEQYF. The chain employs TRBV19 and TRBJ2-7, with D maybe TRBD2 (6 bases). Per germline, CDR1 LNHDA and CDR2 SQIVND (reference sequence). V dropped 0 bases and J dropped 6 bases, with 15 bases sitting between them. This CDR3 is 15 amino acids long.

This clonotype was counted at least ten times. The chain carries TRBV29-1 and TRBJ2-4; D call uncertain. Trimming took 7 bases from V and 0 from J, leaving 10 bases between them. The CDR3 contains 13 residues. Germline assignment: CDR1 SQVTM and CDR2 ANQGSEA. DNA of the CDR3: TGCAGCGCTGCCAGTCTAGCCAAAAACATTCAGTACTTC. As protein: CSAASLAKNIQYF. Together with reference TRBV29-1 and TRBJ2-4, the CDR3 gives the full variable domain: SAVISQKPSRDICQRGTSLTIQCQVDSQVTMMFWYRQQPGQSLTLIATANQGSEATYESGFVIDKFPISRPNLTFSTLTVSNMSPEDSSIYLCSAASLAKNIQYFGAGTRLSVL.

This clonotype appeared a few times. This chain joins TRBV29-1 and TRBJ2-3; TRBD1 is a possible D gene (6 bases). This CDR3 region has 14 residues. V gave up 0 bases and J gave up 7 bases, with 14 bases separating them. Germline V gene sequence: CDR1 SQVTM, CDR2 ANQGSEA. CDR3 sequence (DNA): TGCAGCGTTGAAGAGAGGGCAGGGGAGTATACGCAGTATTTT. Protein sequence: CSVEERAGEYTQYF.

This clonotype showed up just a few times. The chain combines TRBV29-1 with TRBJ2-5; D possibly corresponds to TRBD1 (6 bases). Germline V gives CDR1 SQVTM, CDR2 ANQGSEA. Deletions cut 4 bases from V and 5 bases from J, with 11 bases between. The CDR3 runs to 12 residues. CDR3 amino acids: CSVVRGGETQYF. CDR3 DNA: TGCAGCGTTGTCAGGGGCGGTGAGACCCAGTACTTC.

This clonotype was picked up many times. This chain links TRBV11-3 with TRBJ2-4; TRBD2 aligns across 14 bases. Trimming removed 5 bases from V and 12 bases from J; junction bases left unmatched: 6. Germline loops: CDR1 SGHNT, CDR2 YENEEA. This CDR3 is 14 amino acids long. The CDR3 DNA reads TGTGCCAGCAGCATGGGACTAGCGGGAGCGAATCAGTACTTC. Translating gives CASSMGLAGANQYF.

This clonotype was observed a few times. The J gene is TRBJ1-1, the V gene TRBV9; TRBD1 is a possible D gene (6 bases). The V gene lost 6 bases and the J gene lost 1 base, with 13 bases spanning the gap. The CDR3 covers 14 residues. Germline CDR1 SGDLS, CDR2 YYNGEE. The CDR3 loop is CASTKGGKNTEAFF. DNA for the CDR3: TGTGCCAGCACAAAGGGGGGGAAGAACACTGAAGCTTTCTTT.

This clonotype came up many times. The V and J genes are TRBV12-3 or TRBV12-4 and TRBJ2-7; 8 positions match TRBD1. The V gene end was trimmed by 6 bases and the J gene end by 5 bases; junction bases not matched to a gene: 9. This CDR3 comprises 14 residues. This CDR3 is CASRPTGADDEQYF. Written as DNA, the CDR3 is TGTGCCAGCAGGCCGACAGGGGCGGACGACGAGCAGTACTTC.

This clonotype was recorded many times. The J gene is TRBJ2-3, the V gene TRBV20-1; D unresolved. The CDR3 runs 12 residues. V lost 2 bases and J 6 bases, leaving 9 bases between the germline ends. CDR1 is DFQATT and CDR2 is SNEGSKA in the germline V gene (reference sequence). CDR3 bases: TGCAGTGCTAGAAGGCCTGAGGATACGCAGTATTTT. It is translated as CSARRPEDTQYF.

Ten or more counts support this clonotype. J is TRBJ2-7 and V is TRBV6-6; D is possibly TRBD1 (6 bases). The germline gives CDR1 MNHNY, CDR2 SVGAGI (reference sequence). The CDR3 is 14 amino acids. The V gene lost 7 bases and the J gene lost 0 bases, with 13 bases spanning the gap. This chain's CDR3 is CASKWDTISYEQYF. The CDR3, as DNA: TGTGCCAGCAAATGGGACACCATCTCCTACGAGCAGTACTTC.

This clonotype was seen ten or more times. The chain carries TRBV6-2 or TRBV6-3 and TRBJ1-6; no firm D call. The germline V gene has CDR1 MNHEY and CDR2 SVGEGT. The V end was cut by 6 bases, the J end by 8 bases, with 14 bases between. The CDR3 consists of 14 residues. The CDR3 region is CASRAPAAYSPLHF. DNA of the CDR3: TGTGCCAGCAGGGCCCCGGCGGCTTATTCACCCCTCCACTTT.

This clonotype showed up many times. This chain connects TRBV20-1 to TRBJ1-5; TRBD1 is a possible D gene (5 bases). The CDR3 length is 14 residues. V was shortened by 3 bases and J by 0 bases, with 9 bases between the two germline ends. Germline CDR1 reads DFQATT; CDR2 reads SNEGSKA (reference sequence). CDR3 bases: TGCAGTGCTAGTAAACAGGATAGCAATCAGCCCCAGCATTTT. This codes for CSASKQDSNQPQHF.

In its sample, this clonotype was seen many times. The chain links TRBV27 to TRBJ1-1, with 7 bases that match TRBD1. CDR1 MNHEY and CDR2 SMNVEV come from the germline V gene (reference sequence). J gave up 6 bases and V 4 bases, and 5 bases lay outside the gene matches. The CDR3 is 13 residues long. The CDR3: CASSYYRGAEAFF. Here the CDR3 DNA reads TGTGCCAGCAGTTATTACAGGGGCGCTGAAGCTTTCTTT.

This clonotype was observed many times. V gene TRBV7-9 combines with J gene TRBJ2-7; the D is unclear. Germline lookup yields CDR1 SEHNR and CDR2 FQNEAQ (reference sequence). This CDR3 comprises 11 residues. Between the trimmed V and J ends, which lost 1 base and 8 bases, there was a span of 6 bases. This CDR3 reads CASSLGAKQYF. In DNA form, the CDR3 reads TGTGCCAGCAGCTTAGGGGCAAAGCAGTACTTC.

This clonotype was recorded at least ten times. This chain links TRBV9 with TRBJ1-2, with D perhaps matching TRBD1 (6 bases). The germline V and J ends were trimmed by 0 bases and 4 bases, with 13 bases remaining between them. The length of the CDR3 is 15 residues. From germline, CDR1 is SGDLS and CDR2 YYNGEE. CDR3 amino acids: CASSVGPTGFYGYTF. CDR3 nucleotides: TGTGCCAGCAGCGTAGGACCGACAGGATTCTATGGCTACACCTTC. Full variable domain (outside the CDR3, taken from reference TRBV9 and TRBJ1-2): DSGVTQTPKHLITATGQRVTLRCSPRSGDLSVYWYQQSLDQGLQFLIQYYNGEERAKGNILERFSAQQFPDLHSELNLSSLELGDSALYFCASSVGPTGFYGYTFGSGTRLTVV.

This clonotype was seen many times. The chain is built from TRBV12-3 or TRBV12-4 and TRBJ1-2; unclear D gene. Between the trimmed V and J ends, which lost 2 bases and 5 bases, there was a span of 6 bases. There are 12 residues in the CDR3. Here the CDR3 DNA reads TGTGCCAGCAGTTTAAATCGGTATGGCTACACCTTC. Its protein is CASSLNRYGYTF.

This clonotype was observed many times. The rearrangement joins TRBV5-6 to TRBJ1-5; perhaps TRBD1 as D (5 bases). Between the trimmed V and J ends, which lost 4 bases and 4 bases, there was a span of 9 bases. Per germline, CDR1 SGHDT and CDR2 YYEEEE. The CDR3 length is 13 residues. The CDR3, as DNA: TGTGCCAGCAGCCGCGGGGCGAATCAGCCCCAGCATTTT. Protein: CASSRGANQPQHF.

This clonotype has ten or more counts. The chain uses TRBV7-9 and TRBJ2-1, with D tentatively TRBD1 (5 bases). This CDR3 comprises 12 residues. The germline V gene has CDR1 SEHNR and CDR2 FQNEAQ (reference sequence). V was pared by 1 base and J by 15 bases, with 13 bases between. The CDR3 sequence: CASSLEEGVRFF. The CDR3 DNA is TGTGCCAGCAGCTTAGAGGAAGGGGTGCGGTTCTTC.

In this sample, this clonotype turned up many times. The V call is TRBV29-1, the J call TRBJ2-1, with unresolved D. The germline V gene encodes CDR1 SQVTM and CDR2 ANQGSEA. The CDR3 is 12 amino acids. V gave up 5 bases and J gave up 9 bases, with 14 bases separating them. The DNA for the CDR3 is TGCAGCGTTTCAACCTCATTCTCTGAGCAGTTCTTC. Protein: CSVSTSFSEQFF.

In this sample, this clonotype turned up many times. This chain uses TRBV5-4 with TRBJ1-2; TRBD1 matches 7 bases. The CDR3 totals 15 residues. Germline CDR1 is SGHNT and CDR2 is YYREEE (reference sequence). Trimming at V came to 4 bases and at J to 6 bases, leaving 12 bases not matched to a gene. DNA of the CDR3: TGTGCCAGCAGCGCCCCGAATGACAGGGAGCATGGCTACACCTTC. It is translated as CASSAPNDREHGYTF.

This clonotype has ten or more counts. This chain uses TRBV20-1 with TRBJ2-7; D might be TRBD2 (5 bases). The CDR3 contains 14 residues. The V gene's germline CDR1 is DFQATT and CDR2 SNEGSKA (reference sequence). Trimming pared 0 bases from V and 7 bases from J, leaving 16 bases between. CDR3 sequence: CSARDRRTGVEQYF. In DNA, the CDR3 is TGCAGTGCTAGAGATCGGAGGACCGGGGTGGAGCAGTACTTC.